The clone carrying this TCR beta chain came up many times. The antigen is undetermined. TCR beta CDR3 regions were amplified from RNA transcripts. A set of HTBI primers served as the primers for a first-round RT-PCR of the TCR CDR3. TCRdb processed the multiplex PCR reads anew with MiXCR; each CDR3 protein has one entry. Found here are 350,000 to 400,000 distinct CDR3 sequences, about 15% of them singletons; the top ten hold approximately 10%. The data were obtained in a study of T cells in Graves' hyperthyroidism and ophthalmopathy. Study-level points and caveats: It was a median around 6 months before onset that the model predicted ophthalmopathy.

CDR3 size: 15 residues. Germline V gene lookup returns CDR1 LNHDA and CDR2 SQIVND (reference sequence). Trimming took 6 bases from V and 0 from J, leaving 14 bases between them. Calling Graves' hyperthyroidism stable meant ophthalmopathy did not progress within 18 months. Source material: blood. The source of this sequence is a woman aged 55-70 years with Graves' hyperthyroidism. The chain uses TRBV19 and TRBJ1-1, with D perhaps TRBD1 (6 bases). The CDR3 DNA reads TGTGCCAGTAGGGGCAGGGGTCGAATGAACACTGAAGCTTTCTTT. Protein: CASRGRGRMNTEAFF.